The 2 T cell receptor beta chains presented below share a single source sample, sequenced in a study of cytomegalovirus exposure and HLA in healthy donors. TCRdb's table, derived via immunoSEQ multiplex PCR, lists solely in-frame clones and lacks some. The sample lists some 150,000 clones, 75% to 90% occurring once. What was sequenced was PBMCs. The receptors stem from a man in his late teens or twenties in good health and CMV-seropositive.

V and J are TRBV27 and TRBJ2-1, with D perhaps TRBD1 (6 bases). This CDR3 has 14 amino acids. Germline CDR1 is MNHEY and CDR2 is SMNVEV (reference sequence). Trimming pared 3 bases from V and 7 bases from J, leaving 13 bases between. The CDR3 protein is CASSFRGRGNEQFF. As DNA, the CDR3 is TGTGCCAGCAGTTTCCGTGGTAGGGGGAATGAGCAGTTCTTC.

The CDR3 coding sequence is TGTGCCAGCAGCTTAGGAGTTAGCGGGGGCACAGATACGCAGTATTTT. This codes for CASSLGVSGGTDTQYF. This chain links TRBV7-9 with TRBJ2-3; TRBD2 agrees at 8 bases. Germline CDR1 reads SEHNR; CDR2 reads FQNEAQ (reference sequence). V was pared by 1 base and J by 1 base, with 4 bases of the junction left unmatched. There are 16 residues in the CDR3.